Listed below are T cell receptor beta chains from one sample, sequenced in a study of beta chain features in type 1 diabetes. Some clones are missing from TCRdb's copy, which holds only in-frame ones; the method was immunoSEQ multiplex PCR. This sample has about 42,000 clones, with around 50% found just once. The sequenced sample was stem cell memory CD4+ T cells from blood. All receptors come from a woman in her thirties in good health. Both conserved end residues are part of each CDR3. The order of the fields is V gene, D gene, clone size, J gene, CDR3 DNA, CDR3 protein. A D gene is named only where the DNA matches it firmly. Some rows have no size entry. The others give once, few or many, or a class for an expanded clone.

v_call: TRBV7-2
d_call: TRBD1
clone_size: few
j_call: TRBJ2-7
cdr3_nt: TGTGCCAGCAGCCGGGATAGACAGGGGTTGAAGAAGTACTTC
cdr3_aa: CASSRDRQGLKKYF

v_call: TRBV25-1
d_call: TRBD2
clone_size: .
j_call: TRBJ2-3
cdr3_nt: TGTGCCAGCAGTGAATATGTGGGACTAGCGGGAGCAGATACGCAGTATTTT
cdr3_aa: CASSEYVGLAGADTQYF

v_call: TRBV11-3
d_call: .
clone_size: .
j_call: TRBJ2-3
cdr3_nt: TGTGCCAGCAGCTTAGGGACAGTGACAACGGCAGATACGCAGTATTTT
cdr3_aa: CASSLGTVTTADTQYF

v_call: TRBV28
d_call: .
clone_size: .
j_call: TRBJ2-7
cdr3_nt: TGTGCCAGCAGTTTATATCCTCAGACCTACGAGCAGTACTTC
cdr3_aa: CASSLYPQTYEQYF

v_call: TRBV10-3
d_call: TRBD2
clone_size: .
j_call: TRBJ2-7
cdr3_nt: TGTGCCATCAGTGATTGGGCGGGGACTAGAGAGCAGTACTTC
cdr3_aa: CAISDWAGTREQYF

v_call: TRBV18
d_call: .
clone_size: .
j_call: TRBJ1-3
cdr3_nt: TGTGCCAGCTCACCCTCCGGGACATTTGGAAACACCATATATTTT
cdr3_aa: CASSPSGTFGNTIYF

v_call: TRBV18
d_call: .
clone_size: .
j_call: TRBJ2-7
cdr3_nt: TGTGCCAGCTCACCTCCGGGTTTAGCTGGACTCTACGAGCAGTACTTC
cdr3_aa: CASSPPGLAGLYEQYF

v_call: TRBV7-9
d_call: TRBD1
clone_size: .
j_call: TRBJ2-7
cdr3_nt: TGTGCCAGCAGCTTCGTCTCAGGGGGCTTCCACGAGCAGTACTTC
cdr3_aa: CASSFVSGGFHEQYF

v_call: TRBV29-1
d_call: TRBD1
clone_size: .
j_call: TRBJ2-7
cdr3_nt: TGCAGCGTCGGACAGGGGGCCGCCGACGGCTACGAGCAGTACTTC
cdr3_aa: CSVGQGAADGYEQYF

v_call: TRBV7-3
d_call: TRBD2
clone_size: .
j_call: TRBJ2-2
cdr3_nt: TGTGCCAGCAGCTCCGGACGACCAGGACTAGCGGGAGGAACCGGGGAGCTGTTTTTT
cdr3_aa: CASSSGRPGLAGGTGELFF

v_call: TRBV6-1
d_call: .
clone_size: few
j_call: TRBJ1-1
cdr3_nt: TGTGCCAGCAGTGAACAAGCGGAGGACACTGAAGCTTTCTTT
cdr3_aa: CASSEQAEDTEAFF

v_call: TRBV18
d_call: .
clone_size: few
j_call: TRBJ2-1
cdr3_nt: TGTGCCAGCTCACCACGAACGGGGAGCTACAATGAGCAGTTCTTC
cdr3_aa: CASSPRTGSYNEQFF

v_call: TRBV30
d_call: .
clone_size: .
j_call: TRBJ1-2
cdr3_nt: TGTGCCTGGAGTCTCGGGTCATACTATGGCTACACCTTC
cdr3_aa: CAWSLGSYYGYTF

v_call: TRBV28
d_call: TRBD1
clone_size: once
j_call: TRBJ1-1
cdr3_nt: TGTGCCAGCAGTCCCGGGACAGGGGCTACTGAAGCTTTCTTT
cdr3_aa: CASSPGTGATEAFF

v_call: TRBV7-2
d_call: TRBD1
clone_size: .
j_call: TRBJ2-2
cdr3_nt: TGTGCCAGCAGCACCTACAGGGGGCCCGGGGAGCTGTTTTTT
cdr3_aa: CASSTYRGPGELFF

v_call: TRBV6-6
d_call: .
clone_size: many
j_call: TRBJ2-5
cdr3_nt: TGTGCCAGCAGGGAGCAAGAGACCCAGTACTTC
cdr3_aa: CASREQETQYF

v_call: TRBV7-3
d_call: .
clone_size: .
j_call: TRBJ2-3
cdr3_nt: TGTGCCAGCAGCTTCGGCGACAGTACCGATACGCAGTATTTT
cdr3_aa: CASSFGDSTDTQYF

v_call: TRBV28
d_call: TRBD1
clone_size: .
j_call: TRBJ2-2
cdr3_nt: TGTGCCAGCAGTTCTACAGGGGGAGCCGGGGAGCTGTTTTTT
cdr3_aa: CASSSTGGAGELFF

v_call: TRBV23-1
d_call: TRBD1
clone_size: .
j_call: TRBJ2-3
cdr3_nt: TGCGCCAGCACTCACATGGACAGGGATTACACAGATACGCAGTATTTT
cdr3_aa: CASTHMDRDYTDTQYF

v_call: TRBV29-1
d_call: TRBD1
clone_size: .
j_call: TRBJ2-1
cdr3_nt: TGCAGCGTTGAAGGGGACAGGGGGACCTACAATGAGCAGTTCTTC
cdr3_aa: CSVEGDRGTYNEQFF

v_call: TRBV18
d_call: TRBD1
clone_size: .
j_call: TRBJ2-5
cdr3_nt: TGTGCCAGCTCACCAAACGCCAGGGGGACGTGGGAGACCCAGTACTTC
cdr3_aa: CASSPNARGTWETQYF

v_call: TRBV4-1
d_call: TRBD1
clone_size: .
j_call: TRBJ1-4
cdr3_nt: TGCGCCAGCAGACCTCCGGGACAGGGGTTTAAAAAACTGTTTTTT
cdr3_aa: CASRPPGQGFKKLFF

v_call: TRBV7-9
d_call: TRBD1
clone_size: .
j_call: TRBJ1-5
cdr3_nt: TGTGCCAGCAGCTTAGAGGACAGGGTCCAGCATTTT
cdr3_aa: CASSLEDRVQHF

v_call: TRBV9
d_call: TRBD2
clone_size: .
j_call: TRBJ2-2
cdr3_nt: TGTGCCAGCAGCGTAGTGGGGGTGAGCGGGAGCGGGTCCGGGGAGCTGTTTTTT
cdr3_aa: CASSVVGVSGSGSGELFF

v_call: TRBV27
d_call: .
clone_size: .
j_call: TRBJ2-2
cdr3_nt: TGTGCCAGCAGTTTATCCCGCACCGGGGAGCTGTTTTTT
cdr3_aa: CASSLSRTGELFF

v_call: TRBV4-3
d_call: .
clone_size: .
j_call: TRBJ1-1
cdr3_nt: TGCGCCAGCAGCCAAGGGGACACCCAAGCTTTCTTT
cdr3_aa: CASSQGDTQAFF

v_call: TRBV9
d_call: TRBD2
clone_size: .
j_call: TRBJ2-1
cdr3_nt: TGTGCCAGCAGCTGGGGAGGGGATGTCAATGAGCAGTTCTTC
cdr3_aa: CASSWGGDVNEQFF

v_call: TRBV18
d_call: .
clone_size: .
j_call: TRBJ1-5
cdr3_nt: TGTGCCAGCTCACCATCGACAGGAGACAATCAGCCCCAGCATTTT
cdr3_aa: CASSPSTGDNQPQHF

v_call: TRBV5-4
d_call: TRBD2
clone_size: .
j_call: TRBJ2-7
cdr3_nt: TGTGCCAGCAGCCCGGGGCTAGCGGACCGGGAGCAGTACTTC
cdr3_aa: CASSPGLADREQYF

v_call: TRBV7-9
d_call: TRBD2
clone_size: .
j_call: TRBJ2-2
cdr3_nt: TGTGCCAGCAGCAAGAGCGGGGGGAACACCGGGGAGCTGTTTTTT
cdr3_aa: CASSKSGGNTGELFF

v_call: TRBV14
d_call: .
clone_size: .
j_call: TRBJ2-7
cdr3_nt: TGTGCCAGCAGCCAAGGCGTGTACGAGCAGTACTTC
cdr3_aa: CASSQGVYEQYF

v_call: TRBV7-3
d_call: .
clone_size: .
j_call: TRBJ2-3
cdr3_nt: TGTGCCAGCAGCCCCTCACTCTCGGGAGAAGATACGCAGTATTTT
cdr3_aa: CASSPSLSGEDTQYF

v_call: TRBV29-1
d_call: TRBD2
clone_size: .
j_call: TRBJ2-1
cdr3_nt: TGCAGCGTTGTTGCGGGAGGGGCGTACAATGAGCAGTTCTTC
cdr3_aa: CSVVAGGAYNEQFF

v_call: TRBV20-1
d_call: .
clone_size: few
j_call: TRBJ1-1
cdr3_nt: TGCAGTGCGGCAGAGAACACTGAAGCTTTCTTT
cdr3_aa: CSAAENTEAFF

v_call: TRBV4-2
d_call: .
clone_size: .
j_call: TRBJ2-1
cdr3_nt: TGTGCCAGCAGCCAAGCGTGGGGGACTGACAATGAGCAGTTCTTC
cdr3_aa: CASSQAWGTDNEQFF

v_call: TRBV6-6
d_call: .
clone_size: .
j_call: TRBJ1-2
cdr3_nt: TGTGCCAGCAGCTTCCTCACAGGGTATGGCTACACCTTC
cdr3_aa: CASSFLTGYGYTF

v_call: TRBV29-1
d_call: TRBD1
clone_size: .
j_call: TRBJ2-7
cdr3_nt: TGCAGCGTTGTTGCCTTGTTGGACAGGGTGATTCGTCTCTATCCCTACGAGCAGTACTTC
cdr3_aa: CSVVALLDRVIRLYPYEQYF

v_call: TRBV11-1
d_call: TRBD1
clone_size: once
j_call: TRBJ2-7
cdr3_nt: TGTGCCAGCAGCTTATTGGAGACAGGGGAGTACGAGCAGTACTTC
cdr3_aa: CASSLLETGEYEQYF

v_call: TRBV6-1
d_call: .
clone_size: .
j_call: TRBJ1-5
cdr3_nt: TGTGCCAGCAGTGAAGCGCTCCTATCGGGACTTAGGGGCAATCAGCCCCAGCATTTT
cdr3_aa: CASSEALLSGLRGNQPQHF

v_call: TRBV29-1
d_call: .
clone_size: .
j_call: TRBJ2-7
cdr3_nt: TGCAGCGTTGAAAGGGACACCAGCTCCTACGAGCAGTACTTC
cdr3_aa: CSVERDTSSYEQYF

v_call: TRBV19
d_call: TRBD2
clone_size: .
j_call: TRBJ2-1
cdr3_nt: TGTGCCAGTAGTTCCACTAGCGGCTTCAGGGGAGGGAATGAGCAGTTCTTC
cdr3_aa: CASSSTSGFRGGNEQFF

v_call: TRBV28
d_call: TRBD2
clone_size: .
j_call: TRBJ2-7
cdr3_nt: TGTGCCAGCAGTTCGCCAGCGGGGGGCAGGGGCGAGCAGTACTTC
cdr3_aa: CASSSPAGGRGEQYF

v_call: TRBV29-1
d_call: TRBD2
clone_size: .
j_call: TRBJ2-7
cdr3_nt: TGCAGCGTGAGAGGACTAGCGGGGTTTCACGAGCAGTACTTC
cdr3_aa: CSVRGLAGFHEQYF

v_call: TRBV2
d_call: .
clone_size: few
j_call: TRBJ2-4
cdr3_nt: TGTGCCAGCAGAGACAGACCCCTACAGAACATTCAGTACTTC
cdr3_aa: CASRDRPLQNIQYF

v_call: TRBV9
d_call: .
clone_size: .
j_call: TRBJ1-2
cdr3_nt: TGTGCCAGCAGCCCCCGCGGGGGGCCGACTAGTGGCTACACCTTC
cdr3_aa: CASSPRGGPTSGYTF

v_call: TRBV7-2
d_call: TRBD1
clone_size: .
j_call: TRBJ2-4
cdr3_nt: TGTGCCAGCAGCCAAACGGGACAGGGGGCGAACATTCAGTACTTC
cdr3_aa: CASSQTGQGANIQYF

v_call: TRBV5-1
d_call: .
clone_size: .
j_call: TRBJ1-5
cdr3_nt: TGCGCCAGCAGCTTGACAGACAGTAGCAATCAGCCCCAGCATTTT
cdr3_aa: CASSLTDSSNQPQHF

v_call: TRBV5-1
d_call: .
clone_size: .
j_call: TRBJ2-2
cdr3_nt: TGCGCCAGCAGCTTGGCCGAACAGCTGAACACCGGGGAGCTGTTTTTT
cdr3_aa: CASSLAEQLNTGELFF

v_call: TRBV6-1
d_call: .
clone_size: .
j_call: TRBJ1-4
cdr3_nt: TGTGCCAGCAGTGAAAGGGGTGGGAAACTGTTTTTT
cdr3_aa: CASSERGGKLFF

v_call: TRBV14
d_call: TRBD2
clone_size: .
j_call: TRBJ2-1
cdr3_nt: TGTGCCAGCAGCCAAGTTCCGCACCCGGCTAGCGGGAGGGGGGGTGAGCAGTTCTTC
cdr3_aa: CASSQVPHPASGRGGEQFF

v_call: TRBV6-5
d_call: .
clone_size: .
j_call: TRBJ1-2
cdr3_nt: TGTGCCAGCAGCCGCGACAGGAATGGCTACACCTTC
cdr3_aa: CASSRDRNGYTF

v_call: TRBV12-5
d_call: .
clone_size: .
j_call: TRBJ1-1
cdr3_nt: TGTGCTAGTGGTTTGGGCGGGGGAACGGCTGAAGCTTTCTTT
cdr3_aa: CASGLGGGTAEAFF

v_call: TRBV7-2
d_call: .
clone_size: .
j_call: TRBJ2-1
cdr3_nt: TGTGCCAGCAGCTTTTTTCTAGACAATGAGCAGTTCTTC
cdr3_aa: CASSFFLDNEQFF

v_call: TRBV28
d_call: TRBD2
clone_size: .
j_call: TRBJ2-2
cdr3_nt: TGTGCCAGCTTCGAGACTAGCGCGAACACCGGGGAGCTGTTTTTT
cdr3_aa: CASFETSANTGELFF

v_call: TRBV29-1
d_call: TRBD2
clone_size: .
j_call: TRBJ2-1
cdr3_nt: TGCAGCGGGGGGACTAGCGGGAGGGAAGCCTACAATGAGCAGTTCTTC
cdr3_aa: CSGGTSGREAYNEQFF